Following are 21 T cell receptor beta chains from one sample sequenced in a study of blood T cells in healthy people across ages. The second PCR ran roughly 7 to 11 cycles with a sample-barcoded 5' primer and J-beta primers. One entry per CDR3 protein, called by TCRdb with MiXCR from the 5' RACE reads. The table lists approximately 900,000 distinct CDR3 sequences, about 44% of them singletons. Specimen: blood. These TCRs come from a man younger than 40 in good health.

The rearrangement links TRBV28 to TRBJ2-1, with 7 bases lining up with TRBD2. Losses at the gene ends were 6 bases for V and 14 bases for J; bases not matched to a gene: 16. This CDR3 is built from 14 residues. Germline lookup yields CDR1 MDHEN and CDR2 SYDVKM. The CDR3 here is CASRTERGDRDEFF. The CDR3 DNA follows: TGTGCCAGCAGAACTGAGCGGGGAGACCGTGACGAGTTCTTC.

In this sample, this clonotype turned up a few times. CDR3 nucleotide sequence: TGTGCCAGCAGTTTAATGCATCGGGATCAAGCTTTCTTT. This codes for CASSLMHRDQAFF. This chain joins TRBV28 and TRBJ1-1; D is unclear. This CDR3 is built from 13 residues. Germline CDR1 MDHEN, CDR2 SYDVKM. Trimming stripped 2 bases from V and 9 bases from J, with 13 bases between.

The V and J genes are TRBV20-1 and TRBJ2-7; D call uncertain. V was trimmed by 2 bases and J by 6 bases, leaving 11 bases between them. The CDR3 has 12 residues. Germline CDR1 reads DFQATT; CDR2 reads SNEGSKA (reference sequence). This CDR3 reads CSARRTMGEQYF. The CDR3 DNA sequence: TGCAGTGCTAGAAGGACCATGGGCGAGCAGTACTTC.

With regard to this clonotype: It may be a read error: a sequence one base away is much more abundant. The chain links TRBV7-2 to TRBJ1-2, with 7 bases identical to TRBD1. This CDR3 region has 12 residues. V shed 8 bases, J shed 4 bases, and the junction held 4 bases outside the gene matches. Germline assignment: CDR1 SGHTA and CDR2 FQGNSA. In DNA, the CDR3 is TGTGCCAGCCAGGGGGGCAGCTATGGCTACACCTTC. Its protein is CASQGGSYGYTF.

This rearrangement joins TRBV9 to TRBJ2-7; D might be TRBD1 or TRBD2, each matching 5 bases. The CDR3 totals 15 residues. Germline CDR1 SGDLS, CDR2 YYNGEE. V was clipped by 2 bases and J by 2 bases, with 14 bases between them. The CDR3 spells CASSVSTGTAYEQYF. The CDR3 bases are TGTGCCAGCAGCGTTAGTACCGGGACGGCCTACGAGCAGTACTTC. The entire variable domain, with the rest obtained from reference TRBV9 and TRBJ2-7, is as follows: DSGVTQTPKHLITATGQRVTLRCSPRSGDLSVYWYQQSLDQGLQFLIQYYNGEERAKGNILERFSAQQFPDLHSELNLSSLELGDSALYFCASSVSTGTAYEQYFGPGTRLTVT.

The chain carries TRBV4-3 and TRBJ2-3, with 9 bases that match TRBD2. This CDR3 spans 16 amino acids. With 0 bases clipped from V and 3 bases from J, the junction kept 4 bases outside the gene matches. Per germline, CDR1 LGHNA and CDR2 YSLEER. The CDR3 nucleotides are TGCGCCAGCAGCCAAGAGGGAGCGGGGGGAACAGATACGCAGTATTTT. Protein product: CASSQEGAGGTDTQYF.

The CDR3 loop is CSAENPRARVLFF. CDR3 DNA sequence: TGCAGTGCCGAAAATCCCCGGGCCCGCGTCCTGTTTTTT. This sequence joins TRBV20-1 and TRBJ1-4; D gene ambiguous. The V gene's germline CDR1 is DFQATT and CDR2 SNEGSKA (reference sequence). With 6 bases removed from V and 14 bases from J, the gap between germline ends came to 22 bases. This CDR3 has 13 amino acids.

This clonotype was observed a few times. The chain links TRBV28 to TRBJ1-4, with D unclear. Germline-derived CDR1 and CDR2 are MDHEN and SYDVKM. This CDR3 spans 14 amino acids. V lost 5 bases and J lost 4, with 11 bases in between. CDR3: CASSRQLLNEKLFF. The CDR3 DNA follows: TGTGCCAGCAGTCGCCAACTCCTTAATGAAAAACTGTTTTTT.

The chain recombines TRBV12-3 or TRBV12-4 with TRBJ2-1, with TRBD1 matching 8 bases. The V and J ends lost 6 bases and 0 bases, in that order; junction bases with no gene match: 4. The CDR3 totals 15 residues. CDR3 amino acids: CASSGQGSSYNEQFF. CDR3 DNA: TGTGCCAGCAGCGGACAGGGAAGCTCCTACAATGAGCAGTTCTTC.

This clonotype has a handful of counts. The V and J genes are TRBV2 and TRBJ2-1; no reliable D call. Trimming stripped 8 bases from V and 7 bases from J, with 15 bases between. The CDR3 covers 13 residues. The germline gives CDR1 SNHLY, CDR2 FYNNEI. The CDR3 reads CASGPSLRNEQFF. The CDR3 nucleotides read TGTGCCAGCGGCCCCTCTTTGAGGAATGAGCAGTTCTTC.

This chain uses TRBV20-1 with TRBJ2-5; D unresolved. CDR1 and CDR2 from the germline V gene are DFQATT and SNEGSKA (reference sequence). The CDR3 consists of 13 residues. This chain's CDR3 is CRASQSGQETQYF. The DNA of the CDR3 is TGCAGGGCCTCGCAGAGTGGCCAAGAGACCCAGTACTTC.

This clonotype was counted many times. The chain joins TRBV28 to TRBJ2-1, with D possibly TRBD1 on 8 matching bases. This CDR3 contains 15 residues. With 6 bases removed from V and 5 bases from J, the gap between germline ends came to 17 bases. Germline V gene sequence: CDR1 MDHEN, CDR2 SYDVKM. The CDR3 DNA is TGTGCCAGCAGCGGACGGACAGGGAGGGACAATGAGCAGTTCTTC. Encoded protein: CASSGRTGRDNEQFF.

This clonotype has only a few counts. This chain links TRBV7-2 with TRBJ2-1; 8 bases match TRBD2. CDR3 length equals 17 residues. Germline-derived CDR1 and CDR2 are SGHTA and FQGNSA. The ends lost 1 base at V and 0 bases at J; junction bases unmatched: 5. This chain's CDR3 is CASSLGGGPSSYNEQFF. DNA of the CDR3: TGTGCCAGCAGCTTAGGCGGGGGGCCCAGCTCCTACAATGAGCAGTTCTTC.

The J gene is TRBJ2-1, the V gene TRBV15, with TRBD1 identical over 8 bases. The V gene end was trimmed by 6 bases and the J gene end by 1 base; junction bases not matched to a gene: 5. The CDR3 sequence is 15 residues long. Germline loops: CDR1 LNHNV, CDR2 YYDKDF (reference sequence). CDR3 in amino acids: CATRATGVSYNEQFF. The CDR3 DNA is TGTGCCACCAGAGCGACAGGGGTTTCCTACAATGAGCAGTTCTTC.

This clonotype came up a few times. The chain employs TRBV14 and TRBJ2-5; D is unclear. Germline loops: CDR1 SGHDN, CDR2 FVKESK. The CDR3 is 14 residues long. The V and J ends lost 1 base and 5 bases respectively, with 11 bases between them. CDR3 region: CASSQGARSETQYF. CDR3 sequence (DNA): TGTGCCAGCAGCCAAGGTGCTCGCTCGGAGACCCAGTACTTC. Full variable domain (remainder filled in from reference TRBV14 and TRBJ2-5): EAGVTQFPSHSVIEKGQTVTLRCDPISGHDNLYWYRRVMGKEIKFLLHFVKESKQDESGMPNNRFLAERTGGTYSTLKVQPAELEDSGVYFCASSQGARSETQYFGPGTRLLVL.

J is TRBJ2-1 and V is TRBV7-2; the D is unclear. The CDR3 runs 11 residues. V was clipped by 1 base and J by 13 bases, with 8 bases between them. Germline V gene lookup returns CDR1 SGHTA and CDR2 FQGNSA. CDR3 in DNA: TGTGCCAGCAGCTTAGGTCCACTACAGTTCTTC. It translates to CASSLGPLQFF. The whole variable domain, filled in from reference TRBV7-2 and TRBJ2-1, reads GAGVSQSPSNKVTEKGKDVELRCDPISGHTALYWYRQSLGQGLEFLIYFQGNSAPDKSGLPSDRFSAERTGGSVSTLTIQRTQQEDSAVYLCASSLGPLQFFGPGTRLTVL.

This clonotype was recorded only once. The V gene is TRBV3-1, the J gene TRBJ2-5, with D unresolved. Germline V CDR1 and CDR2: LGHDT, YNNKEL (reference sequence). The CDR3 covers 15 residues. Trimming took off 5 bases at V and 5 bases at J, with 18 bases between the two ends. CDR3 coding DNA: TGTGCCAGCAGCGTCCCAGCCGGTGGGATCGAGACCCAGTACTTC. As protein: CASSVPAGGIETQYF.

The CDR3 reads CATGDRGSNQPQHF. CDR3 bases: TGTGCCACCGGGGACAGGGGTAGCAATCAGCCCCAGCATTTT. The chain couples TRBV2 to TRBJ1-5; 10 bases fit TRBD1. V was pared by 10 bases and J by 0 bases, with 3 bases of the junction left unmatched. The germline CDR1 and CDR2 sequences are SNHLY and FYNNEI. The CDR3 sequence is 14 residues long.

V usage is TRBV12-3 or TRBV12-4 and J usage is TRBJ1-1, with D tentatively TRBD1 (5 bases). V lost 0 bases and J 11 bases, leaving 13 bases between the germline ends. This CDR3 comprises 13 residues. In DNA, the CDR3 is TGTGCCAGCAGTTTAGCAACCCCGAACAGGGCTTTCTTT. Translated, it gives CASSLATPNRAFF.

The chain carries TRBV30 and TRBJ2-1; D remains unclear. V dropped 4 bases and J dropped 8 bases, with 12 bases sitting between them. The CDR3 is 12 residues long. Germline CDR1 GTSNPN, CDR2 SVGIG (reference sequence). The CDR3 sequence is CAWNVRAYEQFF. In nucleotides, the CDR3 is TGTGCCTGGAATGTACGAGCATATGAGCAGTTCTTC.

The chain combines TRBV7-3 with TRBJ2-7; no reliable D call. V gave up 2 bases and J gave up 5 bases, with 10 bases separating them. CDR1 and CDR2 (germline): SGHTA, FQGTGA. CDR3 size: 13 residues. CDR3 amino acids: CASSLASTHEQYF. CDR3 nucleotide sequence: TGTGCCAGCAGCTTAGCCAGTACCCACGAGCAGTACTTC.